The 32 T cell receptor beta chains in this list originate from one sample, sequenced in a study of identical twins. Each CDR3 protein gets one entry after TCRdb re-called the 5' RACE reads with MiXCR. The profile shows around 340,000 distinct CDR3 sequences, more than 9% of them singletons. This sample also appeared in a second study, on yellow fever vaccine responses in identical twins.

The sequencing input was CD8+ T cells sorted from blood. The receptor source for this set is a woman aged 18-35 years in good health.

This clonotype occurred many times. The chain uses TRBV9 and TRBJ2-1; no reliable D call. The CDR3 is 10 residues long. Between the trimmed V and J ends, which lost 5 bases and 7 bases, there was a span of 4 bases. The germline V gene has CDR1 SGDLS and CDR2 YYNGEE. The CDR3 loop is CASRGNEQFF. In DNA, the CDR3 is TGTGCCAGCAGGGGGAATGAGCAGTTCTTC. Variable domain in full (rest from reference TRBV9 and TRBJ2-1): DSGVTQTPKHLITATGQRVTLRCSPRSGDLSVYWYQQSLDQGLQFLIQYYNGEERAKGNILERFSAQQFPDLHSELNLSSLELGDSALYFCASRGNEQFFGPGTRLTVL.

This clonotype was counted only a few times. The chain employs TRBV28 and TRBJ2-3; possible D gene TRBD2, 5 bases. Germline-derived CDR1 and CDR2 are MDHEN and SYDVKM. Trimming pared 4 bases from V and 0 bases from J, leaving 20 bases between. There are 18 residues in the CDR3. DNA of the CDR3: TGTGCCAGCAGTTCCGTTACCGACTACATTCCTAGCACAGATACGCAGTATTTT. The encoded protein is CASSSVTDYIPSTDTQYF. The variable domain in full, completed from reference TRBV28 and TRBJ2-3, reads DVKVTQSSRYLVKRTGEKVFLECVQDMDHENMFWYRQDPGLGLRLIYFSYDVKMKEKGDIPEGYSVSREKKERFSLILESASTNQTSMYLCASSSVTDYIPSTDTQYFGPGTRLTVL.

This clonotype has at least ten counts. This chain links TRBV5-1 with TRBJ2-1, with 7 bases fitting TRBD1. The CDR3 runs to 15 residues. V trimming: 1 base; J trimming: 8 bases; junction bases outside the gene matches: 9. CDR1 and CDR2 (germline): SGHRS, YFSETQ. The CDR3 DNA sequence: TGCGCCAGCAGCTTGCGACAGGGCAGAGACGATGAGCAGTTCTTC. It translates to CASSLRQGRDDEQFF.

A remark on this clonotype: The CDR3 does not close with the conserved phenylalanine or tryptophan, likely indicating a read error. This sequence joins TRBV24-1 and TRBJ1-1; perhaps TRBD1 as D (6 bases). CDR1 and CDR2 (germline): KGHDR, SFDVKD. The CDR3 is 13 residues long. V dropped 3 bases and J dropped 4 bases, with 8 bases sitting between them. The CDR3 reads CATSDTRGTEAFS. CDR3 DNA: TGTGCCACCAGTGATACCAGGGGCACTGAAGCTTTCTCT.

The chain combines TRBV24-1 with TRBJ2-7; D may be TRBD2 (6 bases). V lost 5 bases to trimming and J lost 6 bases, with 13 bases between them. The CDR3 spans 13 residues. Germline V CDR1 and CDR2: KGHDR, SFDVKD. CDR3 DNA: TGTGCCACCAGTGGCCGACTAGATCGCGAGCAGTACTTC. It specifies CATSGRLDREQYF.

As regards this clonotype: This clone may be a read error of a much larger clone one base away. This chain links TRBV3-1 with TRBJ2-3, with D perhaps matching TRBD2 (5 bases). Deletions cut 1 base from V and 1 base from J, with 15 bases between. The germline CDR1 and CDR2 sequences are LGHDT and YNNKEL (reference sequence). The CDR3 is 17 residues long. CDR3 in amino acids: CASSQGGSASGTDTQYF. The CDR3 bases are TGTGCCAGCAGCCAAGGTGGGAGCGCCTCGGGCACAGATACGCAGTATTTT.

This clonotype has only a few counts. V gene TRBV2 combines with J gene TRBJ2-3, with D tentatively TRBD1 (6 bases). The germline V and J ends were trimmed by 8 bases and 0 bases, with 12 bases remaining between them. The CDR3 sequence is 14 residues long. Germline assignment: CDR1 SNHLY and CDR2 FYNNEI. The CDR3 loop reads CASAWTASTDTQYF. The DNA for the CDR3 is TGTGCCAGCGCCTGGACAGCTAGCACAGATACGCAGTATTTT.

This clonotype has at least ten counts. V is TRBV29-1 and J is TRBJ2-7; 8 bases align to TRBD2. With V trimmed by 1 base and J by 0 bases, 2 bases remained unmatched. Germline CDR1 and CDR2: SQVTM and ANQGSEA. The CDR3 is made up of 14 amino acids. In DNA, the CDR3 is TGCAGCGTTGAAGTCGGGACTAGCTCCTACGAGCAGTACTTC. It translates to CSVEVGTSSYEQYF.

This sequence joins TRBV7-9 and TRBJ1-1, with D hard to call. CDR3 length: 15 amino acids. Germline values: CDR1 SEHNR, CDR2 FQNEAQ (reference sequence). With 3 bases removed from V and 1 base from J, the gap between germline ends came to 12 bases. The CDR3 nucleotides read TGTGCCAGCAGCTTGGCCCCAGTTAAGAACACTGAAGCTTTCTTT. It codes for CASSLAPVKNTEAFF.

The chain joins TRBV14 to TRBJ1-3; possible D gene TRBD1, 6 bases. The CDR3 spans 15 residues. In germline, CDR1 is SGHDN, CDR2 FVKESK. Trimming stripped 2 bases from V and 4 bases from J, with 12 bases between. The CDR3 DNA follows: TGTGCCAGCAGCCAATGGGACACCCTAGGAAACACCATATATTTT. It translates to CASSQWDTLGNTIYF.

The chain's CDR3 is CASSSAEGAVGNEQFF. The CDR3, as DNA: TGTGCCAGCAGCTCAGCGGAGGGAGCGGTTGGTAATGAGCAGTTCTTC. The rearrangement uses TRBV7-9 and TRBJ2-1; perhaps TRBD2 as D (6 bases). Germline loops: CDR1 SEHNR, CDR2 FQNEAQ (reference sequence). V lost 4 bases, J lost 7 bases, and 20 bases lay in between. This CDR3 spans 16 amino acids.

This chain joins TRBV6-2 or TRBV6-3 and TRBJ2-6; the match to TRBD1 covers 12 bases. Germline trimming cut 2 bases from V and 3 bases from J; bases unmatched to any gene: 11. This CDR3 contains 20 residues. From germline, CDR1 is MNHEY and CDR2 SVGEGT. Here the CDR3 reads CASSYGDRGLETRGANVLTF. The CDR3 DNA reads TGTGCCAGCAGTTACGGGGACAGGGGGCTGGAAACCCGTGGGGCCAACGTCCTGACTTTC.

This clonotype was counted many times. The J gene is TRBJ2-7, the V gene TRBV12-3 or TRBV12-4; D perhaps matches TRBD1 (6 bases). V was shortened by 7 bases and J by 3 bases, with 13 bases between the two germline ends. CDR3 size: 13 residues. CDR3 sequence (DNA): TGTGCCAGCACTCCCGGGACAAACTACGAGCAGTACTTC. As protein: CASTPGTNYEQYF.

The V call is TRBV28, the J call TRBJ2-1; 12 nucleotides match TRBD2. J was trimmed by 3 bases and V by 1 base; bases with no gene match: 10. Germline assignment: CDR1 MDHEN and CDR2 SYDVKM. CDR3 length: 19 amino acids. The CDR3 loop reads CASSLFRLAGGKGYNEQFF. The CDR3 bases are TGTGCCAGCAGTTTATTTCGGCTAGCGGGGGGGAAAGGCTACAATGAGCAGTTCTTC.

This clonotype was seen ten or more times. The rearrangement links TRBV28 to TRBJ1-6; 7 nucleotides match TRBD1. V gave up 3 bases and J gave up 7 bases; unmatched junction bases: 3. The CDR3 covers 14 residues. Germline assignment: CDR1 MDHEN and CDR2 SYDVKM. CDR3 protein: CASSFPGGNSPLHF. The CDR3 region has the DNA TGTGCCAGCAGTTTCCCAGGGGGGAATTCACCCCTCCACTTT.

This clonotype was detected ten times or more. This sequence joins TRBV4-1 and TRBJ2-7; D uncertain. Trimming shortened V by 1 base and J by 0 bases, and 10 bases separated the two germline ends. CDR3 size: 15 residues. The V gene's germline CDR1 is MGHRA and CDR2 YSYEKL. CDR3: CASSQGNTGSYEQYF. The CDR3 DNA reads TGCGCCAGCAGCCAAGGAAACACCGGCTCCTACGAGCAGTACTTC.

Only a few counts were recorded for this clonotype. The chain joins TRBV20-1 to TRBJ2-3; TRBD2 matches 11 bases. The germline V gene encodes CDR1 DFQATT and CDR2 SNEGSKA (reference sequence). The CDR3 contains 19 residues. V lost 5 bases to trimming and J lost 0 bases; unmatched junction nucleotides: 16. The CDR3 nucleotides read TGCAGTGCTCAACCGGGACTAGCGGTCTACTATCCTAGCACAGATACGCAGTATTTT. Encoded protein: CSAQPGLAVYYPSTDTQYF.

This sequence joins TRBV12-3 or TRBV12-4 and TRBJ2-1; TRBD1 is a possible D gene (5 bases). There are 15 residues in the CDR3. V lost 4 bases and J 3 bases, leaving 13 bases between the germline ends. The CDR3 nucleotides read TGTGCCAGCAGTTCCGGACACCTGGACTACAATGAGCAGTTCTTC. Its translation is CASSSGHLDYNEQFF.

The J gene is TRBJ2-1, the V gene TRBV12-3 or TRBV12-4, with TRBD2 identical over 10 bases. Losses at the gene ends were 4 bases for V and 7 bases for J; bases not matched to a gene: 4. The CDR3 sequence is 14 residues long. The CDR3 loop reads CASSSSGGRNEQFF. CDR3 nucleotides: TGTGCCAGCAGTTCTAGCGGGGGACGAAATGAGCAGTTCTTC.

The V and J genes are TRBV27 and TRBJ2-3; tentative D call: TRBD2 (5 bases). V was pared by 5 bases and J by 2 bases, with 11 bases between. CDR3 length equals 14 residues. Germline V gene lookup returns CDR1 MNHEY and CDR2 SMNVEV (reference sequence). For the CDR3, the DNA is TGTGCCAGCAGTCCGGGGAGCCTCACAGATACGCAGTATTTT. Residues: CASSPGSLTDTQYF.

The chain is built from TRBV7-9 and TRBJ2-3; 7 bases map to TRBD1. The CDR3 loop spans 15 amino acids. J gave up 5 bases and V 4 bases, and 9 bases lay outside the gene matches. CDR1 and CDR2 from the germline V gene are SEHNR and FQNEAQ (reference sequence). DNA for the CDR3: TGTGCCAGCAGCTCCCCCGACAGGGTGGAAGATACGCAGTATTTT. Translation gives CASSSPDRVEDTQYF.

This clonotype has just a few counts. The chain combines TRBV10-2 with TRBJ2-1, with unresolved D. The germline gives CDR1 WSHSY, CDR2 SAAADI. The V gene lost 4 bases and the J gene lost 8 bases, with 15 bases spanning the gap. This CDR3 region has 14 residues. For the CDR3, the DNA is TGCGCCAGCAGTGGGTCTGAGACAACTTATGAGCAGTTCTTC. This gives the protein CASSGSETTYEQFF.

This clonotype was seen at least ten times. The V call is TRBV2, the J call TRBJ1-4, with D unclear. Trimming stripped 4 bases from V and 7 bases from J, with 10 bases between. The CDR3 is 13 residues long. The V gene's germline CDR1 is SNHLY and CDR2 FYNNEI. CDR3 sequence reads: CASSVVQSEKLFF. The CDR3, as DNA: TGTGCCAGCAGTGTCGTCCAAAGTGAAAAACTGTTTTTT. The full variable domain, in which reference TRBV2 and TRBJ1-4 provide the parts outside the CDR3, is EPEVTQTPSHQVTQMGQEVILRCVPISNHLYFYWYRQILGQKVEFLVSFYNNEISEKSEIFDDQFSVERPDGSNFTLKIRSTKLEDSAMYFCASSVVQSEKLFFGSGTQLSVL.

Only a few counts were recorded for this clonotype. The chain employs TRBV13 and TRBJ2-1; 8 bases agree with TRBD1. This CDR3 comprises 14 residues. Germline values: CDR1 PRHDT, CDR2 FYEKMQ (reference sequence). The junction had 7 bases not matched to a gene; V was cut back by 4 bases and J by 8 bases. CDR3 in amino acids: CASSSGQGRDEQFF. CDR3 DNA: TGTGCCAGCAGCTCTGGACAGGGAAGGGATGAGCAGTTCTTC.

Only a few counts were recorded for this clonotype. The chain is built from TRBV27 and TRBJ2-7, with D perhaps matching TRBD2 (5 bases). This CDR3 is built from 12 residues. V was clipped by 2 bases and J by 7 bases, with 9 bases between them. The germline gives CDR1 MNHEY, CDR2 SMNVEV (reference sequence). The CDR3 sequence is CASSLTSGEQYF. The CDR3 region has the DNA TGTGCCAGCAGTTTAACTAGTGGGGAGCAGTACTTC.

This clonotype was seen at least ten times. V usage is TRBV15 and J usage is TRBJ2-7, with 7 bases identical to TRBD1. The CDR3 length is 16 residues. The trim removed 2 bases at V and 7 bases at J, leaving 14 bases unmatched. Germline CDR1 reads LNHNV; CDR2 reads YYDKDF (reference sequence). The CDR3 spells CATSRIIQGLRGEQYF. Written as DNA, the CDR3 is TGTGCCACCAGCAGAATTATACAGGGGCTACGAGGGGAGCAGTACTTC.

This clonotype has just a few counts. This chain uses TRBV29-1 with TRBJ2-2; D uncertain. V gave up 3 bases and J gave up 5 bases, with 7 bases separating them. CDR3 length: 12 residues. In germline, CDR1 is SQVTM, CDR2 ANQGSEA. DNA of the CDR3: TGCAGCGTTGACCCCAGTACCGGGGAGCTGTTTTTT. Its translation is CSVDPSTGELFF.

This clonotype has just a few counts. This chain connects TRBV6-5 to TRBJ2-1; 13 bases fit TRBD2. V lost 4 bases to trimming and J lost 8 bases; unmatched junction nucleotides: 5. The CDR3 is 15 residues long. Germline V gene lookup returns CDR1 MNHEY and CDR2 SVGAGI. The CDR3 loop reads CASSFPTSGGDEQFF. For the CDR3, the DNA is TGTGCCAGCAGTTTCCCCACTAGCGGGGGGGATGAGCAGTTCTTC.

This clonotype has a handful of counts. J is TRBJ2-5 and V is TRBV14; 7 positions agree with TRBD1. CDR3 size: 18 residues. V lost 4 bases and J lost 0; bases outside the gene matches: 14. CDR1 SGHDN and CDR2 FVKESK come from the germline V gene. The DNA for the CDR3 is TGTGCCAGCAGCCGACCCCGCACGACAGGGCGTTACCAAGAGACCCAGTACTTC. It encodes CASSRPRTTGRYQETQYF. Using reference TRBV14 and TRBJ2-5 for the parts outside the CDR3, the full variable domain is EAGVTQFPSHSVIEKGQTVTLRCDPISGHDNLYWYRRVMGKEIKFLLHFVKESKQDESGMPNNRFLAERTGGTYSTLKVQPAELEDSGVYFCASSRPRTTGRYQETQYFGPGTRLLVL.

The chain couples TRBV20-1 to TRBJ2-7, with 9 bases lining up with TRBD1. V dropped 4 bases and J dropped 3; count of bases not matched to a gene: 7. CDR3 size: 14 residues. Germline CDR1 is DFQATT and CDR2 is SNEGSKA (reference sequence). Written as DNA, the CDR3 is TGCAGTGCTATGGACCGGGACAGGGACTACGAGCAGTACTTC. This sequence encodes CSAMDRDRDYEQYF.

CDR3 nucleotides: TGCAGTGCTAGAGATCTTAGCGGGGGGGCCTTTGAGCAGTTCTTC. Amino acids: CSARDLSGGAFEQFF. The rearrangement joins TRBV20-1 to TRBJ2-1; 11 bases are shared with TRBD2. V lost 0 bases to trimming and J lost 9 bases; unmatched junction nucleotides: 7. This CDR3 is 15 amino acids long. Germline V gives CDR1 DFQATT, CDR2 SNEGSKA (reference sequence).

V usage is TRBV7-9 and J usage is TRBJ1-5, with D perhaps matching TRBD1 (6 bases). CDR1 is SEHNR, CDR2 FQNEAQ, per germline (reference sequence). The CDR3 has 17 amino acids. The V end was cut by 2 bases, the J end by 2 bases, with 16 bases between. The CDR3 loop reads CASSLSYGGAGNQPQHF. DNA for the CDR3: TGTGCCAGCAGCTTATCATATGGGGGGGCTGGCAATCAGCCCCAGCATTTT.